This T cell receptor beta chain was identified in a study of T-cell memory formation after mild COVID-19. Study background: Clusters of TCRs were largely donor specific. Findings and caveats of the study: Later expanders leaned CD4+, whereas day 15 to 85 contracting clones were balanced CD4/CD8.

Researchers used 5'RACE with constant-segment primers to make TCR alpha and TCR beta cDNA libraries that carry sample barcodes and UMIs. TCRdb independently ran MiXCR on the 5' RACE reads; one entry per CDR3 protein. The repertoire includes under 600,000 distinct CDR3 sequences, roughly 22% of them detected once, and about 8.7% sits in the top ten. Notes on this clonotype: Its target is unknown.

Germline V CDR1 and CDR2: DFQATT, SNEGSKA (reference sequence). The J segment lost 2 bases and the V segment lost 6 bases, leaving 25 bases of the junction unmatched. The CDR3 contains 19 residues. Input material: PBMCs or a T cell subset sorted from them (not recorded which). The genes are TRBV20-1 and TRBJ2-7, with 7 positions matching TRBD1. The TCR sequence derives from an adult woman who had mild COVID-19 (a few samples of this study predate the infection). Cell type and time point are not known. CDR3 sequence reads: CSASARVDRVPLRTYEQYF. The CDR3 nucleotides read TGCAGTGCCTCGGCCCGGGTCGACAGGGTCCCCCTACGAACCTACGAGCAGTACTTC.